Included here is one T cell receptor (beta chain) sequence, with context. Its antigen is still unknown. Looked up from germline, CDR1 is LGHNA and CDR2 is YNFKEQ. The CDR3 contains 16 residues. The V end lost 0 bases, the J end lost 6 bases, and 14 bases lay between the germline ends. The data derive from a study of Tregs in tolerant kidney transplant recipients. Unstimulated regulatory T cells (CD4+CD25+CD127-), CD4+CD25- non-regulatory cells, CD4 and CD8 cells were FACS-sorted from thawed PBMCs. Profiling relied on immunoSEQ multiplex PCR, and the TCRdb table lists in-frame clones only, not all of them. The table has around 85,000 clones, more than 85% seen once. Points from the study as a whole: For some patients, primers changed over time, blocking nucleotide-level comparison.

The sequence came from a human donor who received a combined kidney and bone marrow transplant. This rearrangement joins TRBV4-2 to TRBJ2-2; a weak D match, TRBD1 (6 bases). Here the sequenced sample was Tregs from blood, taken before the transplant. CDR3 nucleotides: TGTGCCAGCAGCCAAGAAAGGACAGACGCTTCCGGGGAGCTGTTTTTT. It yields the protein CASSQERTDASGELFF.